This TCR beta chain is drawn from a study of shared clonotypes between healthy human individuals. At the level of the study: Donors were two women and a few men aged 18 to 49.

A word on this clone: The sample has other DNA sequences that encode this CDR3 too.

Sequencing used immunoSEQ multiplex PCR; TCRdb keeps in-frame clones, though not all of them. The profile shows millions of clones, roughly 94% of them singletons. The sequenced sample was naive CD4+ T cells sorted from blood. Stated subset: CD45RA+ positively selected. The origin of this receptor is a man between 18 and 35 years old in good health.

CDR3 protein: CASSRGTEETQYF. The CDR3 nucleotides are TGTGCCAGCAGTCGAGGGACAGAAGAGACCCAGTACTTC. The rearrangement links TRBV6-5 to TRBJ2-5; TRBD1 agrees at 7 bases. The trim removed 5 bases at V and 3 bases at J, leaving 3 bases unmatched. The germline V gene has CDR1 MNHEY and CDR2 SVGAGI. CDR3 length equals 13 residues.